The rows below give T cell receptor beta chains drawn from one sample of a study of T cells after yellow fever vaccination. TCRdb reanalysed the 5' RACE reads using MiXCR and keeps one entry per CDR3 protein. The repertoire includes roughly 340,000 distinct CDR3 sequences, about 8.7% of them detected once, and more than 15% sits in the top ten. Sequencing used PBMCs, obtained on the day of the first yellow fever vaccination. These receptors were taken from a man in his late teens or twenties who received the YFV17D yellow fever vaccine. CDR3s include the opening cysteine and the closing phenylalanine or tryptophan. A D gene is named only where the DNA matches it firmly. Where a row states a size, it is once, few, many or the class of an expanded clone; other rows omit it.

CDR3aa,CDR3nt,abundance,v_gene,d_gene,j_gene
CASKLDRDEKLFF,TGTGCCAGCAAGCTCGACAGGGATGAAAAACTGTTTTTT,-,TRBV2,TRBD1,TRBJ1-4
CASRPDTGGRQFF,TGCGCCAGCAGGCCAGATACAGGGGGCAGACAGTTCTTC,few,TRBV5-1,TRBD1,TRBJ2-1
CASRPGGHNEQFF,TGTGCCAGCAGGCCAGGGGGGCACAATGAGCAGTTCTTC,few,TRBV2,-,TRBJ2-1
CASSLAPGGMETQYF,TGCGCCAGCAGCTTGGCCCCAGGGGGCATGGAGACCCAGTACTTC,few,TRBV5-1,TRBD1,TRBJ2-5
CASSLTGALGEAFF,TGTGCCAGCAGCCTTACAGGGGCGCTTGGCGAAGCTTTCTTT,-,TRBV3-1,TRBD1,TRBJ1-1
CASSFPGGGTDTQYF,TGCGCCAGCAGCTTTCCGGGGGGCGGAACAGATACGCAGTATTTT,many,TRBV7-9,-,TRBJ2-3
CASSRQGSREKLFF,TGTGCCAGCAGCAGACAGGGATCAAGAGAAAAACTGTTTTTT,-,TRBV28,TRBD1,TRBJ1-4
CASSLVQPEAFF,TGTGCCAGCAGTTTGGTTCAGCCTGAAGCTTTCTTT,few,TRBV12-3/TRBV12-4,-,TRBJ1-1
CASSSPRLGEKLFF,TGTGCCAGCAGCTCCCCCCGGCTCGGGGAAAAACTGTTTTTT,-,TRBV7-8,-,TRBJ1-4
CASSLIAEQTQYF,TGTGCCAGCAGCTTAATAGCGGAGCAGACCCAGTACTTC,many,TRBV7-3,-,TRBJ2-5
CASSPTGNSPLHF,TGTGCCAGCAGCCCGACAGGGAATTCACCCCTCCACTTT,many,TRBV25-1,TRBD1,TRBJ1-6
CATSRDSNTGVGNQPPHF,TGTGCCACCAGCAGAGATAGCAACACAGGGGTTGGCAATCAGCCCCCGCATTTT,-,TRBV15,TRBD1,TRBJ1-5
CAISLGRDRGRNEQYF,TGTGCCATCTCGCTCGGGAGAGACAGGGGGCGGAACGAGCAGTACTTC,-,TRBV10-3,TRBD1,TRBJ2-7
CASSVDSLEDREPNTQYF,TGTGCCAGCAGCGTAGATAGCCTTGAGGATAGGGAGCCCAATACGCAGTATTTT,-,TRBV9,-,TRBJ2-3
CASRLAGDTDTQYF,TGCGCCAGCAGACTAGCGGGGGACACAGATACGCAGTATTTT,few,TRBV5-1,TRBD2,TRBJ2-3
CASFSGYTEAFF,TGTGCCAGTTTCAGTGGGTACACTGAAGCTTTCTTT,-,TRBV19,-,TRBJ1-1
CCVPGLAGKTTDTQYF,TGCTGCGTTCCCGGACTAGCGGGGAAGACCACAGATACGCAGTATTTT,-,TRBV29-1,TRBD2,TRBJ2-3